The sequence of this T cell receptor (gamma chain) was determined in a study of gamma-delta T cells after stem cell transplantation. J was trimmed by 10 bases and V by 1 base; bases with no gene match: 10. The CDR3 sequence is 13 residues long. Per the germline V gene, CDR1 is VENAVY and CDR2 is YDSYNSRV. TCRdb reapplied CATT to the RT-PCR reads. The table records 150 to 250 gamma-chain clones, roughly 33% of them present only once. This clone is termed hyperexpanded. The chain carries TRGV8 and TRGJ1 or TRGJ2. Sequences were obtained from gamma-delta T cells. The TCR was taken from a human donor. It is not recorded whose cells these are; they may come from a transplant donor. CDR3 region: CATWDRYLGKKLF. The CDR3 DNA follows: TGTGCCACCTGGGATAGATATCTGGGAAAGAAACTCTTT.